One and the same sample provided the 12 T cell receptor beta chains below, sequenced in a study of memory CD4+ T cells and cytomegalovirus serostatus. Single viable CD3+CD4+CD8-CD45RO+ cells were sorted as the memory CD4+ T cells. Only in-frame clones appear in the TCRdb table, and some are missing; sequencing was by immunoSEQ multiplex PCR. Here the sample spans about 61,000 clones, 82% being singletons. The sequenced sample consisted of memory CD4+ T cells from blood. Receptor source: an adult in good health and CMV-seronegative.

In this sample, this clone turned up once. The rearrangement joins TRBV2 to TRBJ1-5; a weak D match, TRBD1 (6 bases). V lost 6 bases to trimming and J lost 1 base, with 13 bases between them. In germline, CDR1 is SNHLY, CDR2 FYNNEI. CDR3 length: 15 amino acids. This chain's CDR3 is CASSGQSFSNQPQHF. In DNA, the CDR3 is TGTGCCAGCAGCGGACAGAGCTTCAGCAATCAGCCCCAGCATTTT.

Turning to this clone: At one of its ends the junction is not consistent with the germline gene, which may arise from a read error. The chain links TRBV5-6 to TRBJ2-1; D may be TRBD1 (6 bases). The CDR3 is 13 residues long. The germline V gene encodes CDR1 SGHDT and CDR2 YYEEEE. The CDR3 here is CASNLGALGEQFF. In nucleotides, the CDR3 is TGTGCCAGCAACTTGGGGGCCCTTGGTGAGCAGTTCTTC.

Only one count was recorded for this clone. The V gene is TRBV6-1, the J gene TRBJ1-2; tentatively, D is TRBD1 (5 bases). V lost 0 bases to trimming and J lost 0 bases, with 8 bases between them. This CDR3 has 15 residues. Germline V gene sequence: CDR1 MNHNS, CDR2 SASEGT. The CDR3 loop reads CASSEARGANYGYTF. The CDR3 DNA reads TGTGCCAGCAGTGAAGCGAGGGGAGCTAACTATGGCTACACCTTC.

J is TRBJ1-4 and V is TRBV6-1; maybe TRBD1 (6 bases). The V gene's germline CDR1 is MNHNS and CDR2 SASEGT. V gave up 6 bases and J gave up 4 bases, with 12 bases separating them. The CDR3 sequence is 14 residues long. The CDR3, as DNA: TGTGCCAGCAGGATAACAGGGAGTAATGAAAAACTGTTTTTT. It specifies CASRITGSNEKLFF.

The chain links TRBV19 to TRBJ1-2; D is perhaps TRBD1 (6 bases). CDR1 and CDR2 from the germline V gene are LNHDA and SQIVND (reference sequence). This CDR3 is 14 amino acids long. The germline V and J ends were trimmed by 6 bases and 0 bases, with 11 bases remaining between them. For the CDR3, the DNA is TGTGCCAGTAGGAACAGGGCAGCTAACTATGGCTACACCTTC. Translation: CASRNRAANYGYTF.

The CDR3 loop is CASTRTSGFYNEQFF. DNA of the CDR3: TGTGCCAGCACTCGGACTAGCGGTTTCTACAATGAGCAGTTCTTC. The V gene is TRBV6-1, the J gene TRBJ2-1; TRBD2 matches 10 bases. Trimming cost V 7 bases and J 3 bases; bases outside gene matches: 6. In germline, CDR1 is MNHNS, CDR2 SASEGT. The CDR3 contains 15 residues.

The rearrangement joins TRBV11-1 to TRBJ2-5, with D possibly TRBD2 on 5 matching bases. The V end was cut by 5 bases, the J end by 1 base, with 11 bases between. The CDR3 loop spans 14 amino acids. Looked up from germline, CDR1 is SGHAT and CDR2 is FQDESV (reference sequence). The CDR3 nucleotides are TGTGCCAGCAGCCGGGGAAGGCTCCAAGAGACCCAGTACTTC. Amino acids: CASSRGRLQETQYF.

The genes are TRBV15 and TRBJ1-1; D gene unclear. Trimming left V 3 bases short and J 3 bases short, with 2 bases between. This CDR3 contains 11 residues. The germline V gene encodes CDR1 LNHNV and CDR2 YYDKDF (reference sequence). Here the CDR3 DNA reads TGTGCCACCAGCAGGGACACTGAAGCTTTCTTT. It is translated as CATSRDTEAFF.

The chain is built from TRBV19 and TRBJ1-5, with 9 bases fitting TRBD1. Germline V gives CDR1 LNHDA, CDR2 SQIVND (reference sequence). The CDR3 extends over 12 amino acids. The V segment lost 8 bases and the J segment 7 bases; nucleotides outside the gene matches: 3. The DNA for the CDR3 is TGTGCCAGTCAACAGGGGGCCCAGCCCCAGCATTTT. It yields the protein CASQQGAQPQHF.

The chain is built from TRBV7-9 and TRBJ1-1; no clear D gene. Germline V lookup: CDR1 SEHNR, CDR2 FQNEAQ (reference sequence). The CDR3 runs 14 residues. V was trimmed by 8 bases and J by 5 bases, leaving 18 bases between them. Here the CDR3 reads CASEKKLKGTEAFF. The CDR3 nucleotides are TGTGCCAGCGAAAAGAAATTGAAGGGAACTGAAGCTTTCTTT.

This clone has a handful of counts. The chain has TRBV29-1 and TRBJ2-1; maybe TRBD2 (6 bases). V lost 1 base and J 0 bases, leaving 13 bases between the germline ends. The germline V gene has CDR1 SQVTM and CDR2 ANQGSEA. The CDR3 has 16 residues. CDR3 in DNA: TGCAGCGTTGAAGGGTTAGCGGCAAGCTCCTACAATGAGCAGTTCTTC. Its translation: CSVEGLAASSYNEQFF.

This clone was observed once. The CDR3 region has the DNA TGTGCCAGCAGTGGGGGCAACTATGGCTACACCTTC. Protein product: CASSGGNYGYTF. The chain carries TRBV5-4 and TRBJ1-2, with a tentative D call TRBD1 (6 bases). The CDR3 runs 12 residues. Germline CDR1 is SGHNT and CDR2 is YYREEE (reference sequence). The V gene lost 5 bases and the J gene lost 2 bases, with 7 bases spanning the gap. Full variable domain (rest looked up from reference TRBV5-4 and TRBJ1-2): ETGVTQSPTHLIKTRGQQVTLRCSSQSGHNTVSWYQQALGQGPQFIFQYYREEENGRGNFPPRFSGLQFPNYSSELNVNALELDDSALYLCASSGGNYGYTFGSGTRLTVV.